Each of the 20 T cell receptor beta chains below was sequenced from the same sample in a study of Graves' ophthalmopathy and Graves' hyperthyroidism (dated by TCRdb to 2017 to 2018). Sequencing was performed on an Illumina HiSeq 2000. For repertoire sequencing, TCR beta CDR3 regions were amplified from RNA transcripts. A first-round RT-PCR used HTBI primers with the Qiagen OneStep RT-PCR kit, followed by a second-round multiplex PCR, size selection and purification. The public reads were reanalyzed by TCRdb: fastp trimming at Q25, MiXCR alignment, in-frame beta chains only. Rows matching on CDR3 protein sequence are summarized as one entry with the most common DNA and genes. A total of about 370,000 distinct CDR3 sequences appear in this sample, about 17% of them only once. The ten largest account for roughly 2.3% of the sample. Source material: peripheral blood. These receptors all stem from an adult woman with stable Graves' hyperthyroidism.

This clonotype was seen ten or more times. The CDR3 reads CASSSRLAGGDEQYF. The CDR3 DNA is TGTGCCAGCAGTTCCCGACTAGCGGGAGGGGACGAGCAGTACTTC. This sequence joins TRBV12-3 or TRBV12-4 and TRBJ2-7; 14 bases align to TRBD2. The CDR3 covers 15 residues. Unmatched junction bases numbered 4, after V lost 4 bases and J lost 5 bases.

This clonotype was detected ten times or more. The genes are TRBV7-2 and TRBJ2-7, with D possibly matching TRBD1 (6 bases). The V gene lost 5 bases and the J gene lost 7 bases, with 15 bases spanning the gap. The CDR3 totals 13 residues. Germline CDR1 SGHTA, CDR2 FQGNSA. The CDR3, as DNA: TGTGCCAGCAGCCCAAACAGGGCTGGGGAGCAGTACTTC. Amino acids: CASSPNRAGEQYF.

This clonotype was seen ten or more times. The chain has TRBV6-1 and TRBJ2-7, with a tentative D call TRBD1 (6 bases). Trimming pared 4 bases from V and 3 bases from J, leaving 10 bases between. This CDR3 has 13 residues. CDR1 MNHNS and CDR2 SASEGT come from the germline V gene. The CDR3 spells CASSGQDGYEQYF. CDR3 nucleotides: TGTGCCAGCAGTGGACAGGACGGCTACGAGCAGTACTTC.

This clonotype was seen ten or more times. V and J are TRBV20-1 and TRBJ2-5; no reliable D call. Trimming pared 0 bases from V and 2 bases from J, leaving 13 bases between. This CDR3 is built from 15 residues. Germline CDR1 is DFQATT and CDR2 is SNEGSKA (reference sequence). The CDR3 loop reads CSARDLFREQETQYF. CDR3 nucleotides: TGCAGTGCTAGAGATCTTTTTAGAGAACAAGAGACCCAGTACTTC.

This clonotype showed up many times. V usage is TRBV6-1 and J usage is TRBJ2-5, with D unclear. Trimming cost V 7 bases and J 2 bases, with 14 bases left between them. This CDR3 contains 14 residues. Per the germline V gene, CDR1 is MNHNS and CDR2 is SASEGT. CDR3 sequence reads: CASTPLTDQETQYF. As DNA, the CDR3 is TGTGCCAGCACCCCCCTCACGGATCAAGAGACCCAGTACTTC.

The V and J genes are TRBV28 and TRBJ1-2, with no clear D. Germline CDR1 is MDHEN and CDR2 is SYDVKM. The V gene lost 7 bases and the J gene lost 5 bases, with 17 bases spanning the gap. This CDR3 is built from 14 residues. CDR3 in DNA: TGTGCCAGCAACCCCGGGGAGGGCCTTTATGGCTACACCTTC. Translated: CASNPGEGLYGYTF.

In its sample, this clonotype was seen many times. J is TRBJ2-5 and V is TRBV7-8; no clear D gene. Deletions cut 10 bases from V and 4 bases from J, with 13 bases between. CDR1 and CDR2 (germline): SGHVS, FQNEAQ. This CDR3 region has 12 residues. The CDR3 loop is CATSYDLETQYF. Here the CDR3 DNA reads TGTGCCACATCCTACGACTTAGAGACCCAGTACTTC.

This clonotype was recorded at least ten times. One end of the junction is discordant with germline, which a read error may explain. V is TRBV6-1 and J is TRBJ2-7; 9 nucleotides agree with TRBD1. Germline lookup yields CDR1 MNHNS and CDR2 SASEGT. The CDR3 length is 13 residues. CDR3 nucleotide sequence: TGTGCCAGCGGTGACAGGGGGGCCTACGAGCAGTACTTC. Encoded protein: CASGDRGAYEQYF.

This sequence joins TRBV3-1 and TRBJ2-5; D not resolved. The CDR3 runs to 15 residues. Between the trimmed V and J ends, which lost 0 bases and 5 bases, there was a span of 13 bases. Germline loops: CDR1 LGHDT, CDR2 YNNKEL (reference sequence). The CDR3 reads CASSQDSLSGETQYF. The CDR3, as DNA: TGTGCCAGCAGCCAAGATTCACTTTCCGGGGAGACCCAGTACTTC.

This clonotype was seen repeatedly, ten times or more. This chain links TRBV5-1 with TRBJ2-5; weak D call: TRBD2 (6 bases). Trimming removed 0 bases from V and 4 bases from J, with 10 bases in between. The CDR3 has 14 amino acids. Germline CDR1 reads SGHRS; CDR2 reads YFSETQ. For the CDR3, the DNA is TGCGCCAGCAGCTTGGCCGGAGGGGTAGAGACCCAGTACTTC. Translated, it gives CASSLAGGVETQYF.

The genes are TRBV6-5 and TRBJ1-1, with D unclear. Deletions cut 4 bases from V and 3 bases from J, with 12 bases between. CDR1 and CDR2 from the germline V gene are MNHEY and SVGAGI. The CDR3 length is 14 residues. Here the CDR3 DNA reads TGTGCCAGCAGTTCCAAAGAAGAAGACACTGAAGCTTTCTTT. Translation: CASSSKEEDTEAFF.

A word on this clonotype: A single base separates this from a much larger clone, so it may be a read error. V and J are TRBV30 and TRBJ1-5; 10 bases match TRBD1. The DNA matches TRBJ2-3 better at its end, which makes the J call doubtful. Germline loops: CDR1 GTSNPN, CDR2 SVGIG (reference sequence). This CDR3 is 15 amino acids long. Here the CDR3 reads CAWSVETGGNQPQYF. Here the CDR3 DNA reads TGTGCCTGGAGTGTAGAGACAGGGGGCAATCAGCCCCAGTATTTT.

This clonotype has ten or more counts. The chain employs TRBV11-2 and TRBJ2-5, with TRBD2 matching 10 bases. V trimming: 1 base; J trimming: 2 bases; junction bases outside the gene matches: 13. CDR3 length equals 19 residues. From germline, CDR1 is SGHAT and CDR2 FQNNGV. CDR3 DNA: TGTGCCAGCAGCTTAGGCGTCCGGCTAGCGGGAGTAGGGCAAGAGACCCAGTACTTC. Amino acids: CASSLGVRLAGVGQETQYF.

This sequence joins TRBV19 and TRBJ1-5, with D possibly TRBD1 on 6 matching bases. The CDR3 is 15 residues long. The germline V and J ends were trimmed by 1 base and 1 base, with 8 bases remaining between them. The V gene's germline CDR1 is LNHDA and CDR2 SQIVND (reference sequence). CDR3 region: CASSIGGGSNQPQHF. The CDR3 bases are TGTGCCAGTAGTATAGGAGGGGGAAGCAATCAGCCCCAGCATTTT. Full variable domain (missing parts from reference TRBV19 and TRBJ1-5): DGGITQSPKYLFRKEGQNVTLSCEQNLNHDAMYWYRQDPGQGLRLIYYSQIVNDFQKGDIAEGYSVSREKKESFPLTVTSAQKNPTAFYLCASSIGGGSNQPQHFGDGTRLSIL.

This clonotype was counted ten times or more. The chain combines TRBV2 with TRBJ2-7; D uncertain. This CDR3 region has 15 residues. Germline-derived CDR1 and CDR2 are SNHLY and FYNNEI. V was cut by 7 bases and J by 3 bases, with 19 bases left in between. CDR3 DNA: TGTGCCAGCACGGCGCGGCGTCAGCTTAGCTACGAGCAGTACTTC. This sequence encodes CASTARRQLSYEQYF.

This clonotype has a handful of counts. The chain employs TRBV4-2 and TRBJ2-7, with TRBD2 matching 13 bases. The junction had 7 bases not matched to a gene; V was cut back by 4 bases and J by 7 bases. The CDR3 totals 15 residues. Germline assignment: CDR1 LGHNA and CDR2 YNFKEQ. CDR3 amino acids: CASSPGLAGTGEQYF. In nucleotides, the CDR3 is TGTGCCAGCAGCCCGGGACTAGCGGGAACCGGGGAGCAGTACTTC.

The sample holds many counts of this clonotype. The chain couples TRBV18 to TRBJ2-7; tentative D call: TRBD2 (5 bases). This CDR3 region has 15 residues. Trimming cost V 2 bases and J 6 bases, with 17 bases left between them. Looked up from germline, CDR1 is KGHSH and CDR2 is LQKENI. The CDR3 region has the DNA TGTGCCAGCTCACCAAGGTCTTCGGGGTTTTTCGAGCAGTACTTC. Translated: CASSPRSSGFFEQYF.

This clonotype has only a few counts. The V and J genes are TRBV4-3 and TRBJ2-7, with no clear D. The CDR3 covers 13 residues. V was trimmed by 1 base and J by 5 bases, leaving 9 bases between them. Per germline, CDR1 LGHNA and CDR2 YSLEER. As DNA, the CDR3 is TGCGCCAGCAGCCAAGTCATATGGGACGAGCAGTACTTC. Amino acids: CASSQVIWDEQYF.

This clonotype has a count of ten or more. V is TRBV6-5 and J is TRBJ2-4; D is perhaps TRBD1 (5 bases). This CDR3 is 15 amino acids long. The germline gives CDR1 MNHEY, CDR2 SVGAGI. Deletions cut 6 bases from V and 0 bases from J, with 12 bases between. CDR3 DNA: TGTGCCAGCAGACTCGGACATCTAGCCAAAAACATTCAGTACTTC. Protein sequence: CASRLGHLAKNIQYF.

This clonotype came up a few times. The germline gene is not matched at one end of the junction; a read error may be the cause. The DNA for the CDR3 is TGCGCCAGCAGCCTTCAAGGGGGGGGGAACACTAAAGCTTTCTTT. Translated: CASSLQGGGNTKAFF. This chain joins TRBV4-1 and TRBJ1-1, with D perhaps matching TRBD1 (6 bases). CDR1 is MGHRA and CDR2 is YSYEKL in the germline V gene. The CDR3 loop spans 15 amino acids.